These T cell receptor beta chains were read from a single sample in a study of blood T cell repertoires in COVID-19. Produced via immunoSEQ multiplex PCR; TCRdb's table is partial and in-frame only. The table lists over 250,000 clones, around 90% of them singletons, with more than 8.5% in the top ten. The specimen sequenced was PBMCs or T cells enriched from blood (not recorded which). These receptors all come from a woman between 18 and 30 years old who had recovered from COVID-19. Each CDR3 is given with its conserved first and last residue. D genes are given only for firm matches. Clone size is not always given. Where it is, it says once, few, many or a class for expanded clones.

TRBJ2-2,.,once,TRBV9,CASTRGQGANTGELFF
TRBJ2-7,TRBD2,.,TRBV7-9,CASSLGGLVNEQYF
TRBJ2-2,TRBD1,.,TRBV27,CASSLSGTGYTGELFF
TRBJ1-1,TRBD1,once,TRBV28,CASSVAGTGATEAFF
TRBJ2-7,TRBD2,.,TRBV28,CASSFGGADAYEQYF
TRBJ1-3,TRBD1,few,TRBV7-9,CASSFLTGGSGNTIYF
TRBJ1-1,TRBD1,.,TRBV5-1,CASSRETGKFTEAFF
TRBJ1-4,.,.,TRBV25-1,CASSELGTKNEKLFF
TRBJ2-2,.,.,TRBV7-9,CASSFQGLYTGELFF
TRBJ2-1,.,.,TRBV7-7,CASSLIQGNEQFF
TRBJ1-2,TRBD1,.,TRBV5-1,CASSSTTGNYGYTF
TRBJ2-2,.,.,TRBV2,CASTEIPSATNTGELFF
TRBJ1-4,.,.,TRBV15,CATKLAAAQKLFF
TRBJ2-7,.,.,TRBV3-1/TRBV3-2,CASSPGGTYEQYF
TRBJ1-2,.,.,TRBV19,CATRQGLSYGYTF
TRBJ2-6,TRBD2,once,TRBV18,CASSPLNQGLSSGANVLTF
TRBJ1-1,.,once,TRBV5-1,CASSFARDTAEAFF
TRBJ2-3,TRBD1,.,TRBV5-1,CASSFVGQGADTQYF
TRBJ2-1,TRBD2,.,TRBV15,CATSREISGSSKIF
TRBJ2-2,.,.,TRBV7-9,CASSLAGLAGELFF
TRBJ2-1,TRBD2,.,TRBV9,CASSAIAGVTNEQFF
TRBJ2-3,TRBD2,.,TRBV27,CASSKGTSGTDTQYF
TRBJ1-4,.,.,TRBV28,CASSLSGKWKEKLFF
TRBJ2-5,.,.,TRBV4-2,CASSQDRRQDLTQETQYF
TRBJ2-1,TRBD2,.,TRBV20-1,CSASRGGRHNEQFF
TRBJ2-1,.,.,TRBV27,CASSLRSSSYNEQFF
TRBJ2-2,TRBD1,few,TRBV27,CASTDVGQGRWTGELFF
TRBJ2-7,.,.,TRBV19,CASKGTGSSYEQYF
TRBJ1-1,.,.,TRBV5-1,CASSFRGNEAFF
TRBJ2-1,TRBD2,.,TRBV7-2,CASSLLAVSYNEQFF
TRBJ1-2,.,.,TRBV18,CASSAPGYGYTF
TRBJ1-2,.,.,TRBV29-1,CSVARVTGYGYTF
TRBJ1-2,.,.,TRBV5-1,CASSFLGSEVGYTF
TRBJ1-5,.,once,TRBV27,CASSTYPRDRNQPQHF
TRBJ1-4,.,.,TRBV28,CASSRGGIQTNEKLFF
TRBJ1-6,.,.,TRBV7-9,CASSLTPRDSPLHF
TRBJ1-2,TRBD1,.,TRBV27,CASGTGLGYTF
TRBJ2-4,TRBD1,.,TRBV18,CASSQGAFGKNIQYF
TRBJ2-7,.,.,TRBV9,CASSPEPQRSSEQYF
TRBJ2-1,.,once,TRBV27,CASSLFRLDNEQFF
TRBJ1-2,TRBD1,once,TRBV5-4,CASSYGTERYTF